Below are 25 T cell receptor beta chains sequenced from a single sample in a study of blood T cell repertoires in COVID-19. Using immunoSEQ multiplex PCR, the repertoire was profiled, and TCRdb retains in-frame clones only, with some absent. Altogether around 190,000 clones are present, approximately 80% being singletons, with the ten largest covering about 7%. The sequencing input was peripheral blood. Receptors originate from a human donor in a cohort sampled during active COVID-19.

The rearrangement uses TRBV19 and TRBJ1-1, with TRBD1 identical over 7 bases. From germline, CDR1 is LNHDA and CDR2 SQIVND (reference sequence). This CDR3 is 13 amino acids long. With V trimmed by 7 bases and J by 4 bases, 6 bases remained unmatched. The CDR3 region is CASTSRGFTEAFF. Here the CDR3 DNA reads TGTGCCAGTACCTCCAGGGGGTTCACTGAAGCTTTCTTT.

The genes are TRBV5-4 and TRBJ2-1; TRBD2 might be the D (5 bases). The CDR3 has 13 amino acids. CDR1 SGHNT and CDR2 YYREEE come from the germline V gene (reference sequence). The ends were cut back, 0 bases at V and 9 bases at J, with 10 bases in the middle. CDR3 sequence: CASSLDLASEQFF. CDR3 bases: TGTGCCAGCAGCTTGGATCTAGCTTCTGAGCAGTTCTTC.

This chain joins TRBV14 and TRBJ1-2; D is possibly TRBD1 (6 bases). The CDR3 extends over 13 amino acids. CDR1 and CDR2 (germline): SGHDN, FVKESK. Trimming shortened V by 4 bases and J by 2 bases, and 8 bases separated the two germline ends. In DNA form, the CDR3 reads TGTGCCAGCAGCCGGACAGTGAACTATGGCTACACCTTC. This gives the protein CASSRTVNYGYTF.

The chain couples TRBV6-5 to TRBJ1-2, with unresolved D. The CDR3 loop spans 12 amino acids. Between the trimmed V and J ends, which lost 5 bases and 8 bases, there was a span of 12 bases. Germline-derived CDR1 and CDR2 are MNHEY and SVGAGI. In DNA, the CDR3 is TGTGCCAGCAGTCGCGACGGGGTCGGCTACACCTTC. This encodes CASSRDGVGYTF.

The chain uses TRBV9 and TRBJ2-2, with 9 nucleotides matching TRBD2. CDR1 and CDR2 (germline): SGDLS, YYNGEE. J lost 4 bases, V lost 4 bases, and 14 bases had no gene match. The CDR3 is 18 amino acids. CDR3 coding DNA: TGTGCCAGCAGCTCCGAACTTCTAGCGGGGTTGGGCACCGGGGAGCTGTTTTTT. Amino acids: CASSSELLAGLGTGELFF.

This chain links TRBV10-3 with TRBJ1-3; 7 bases are a match to TRBD1. Germline V gives CDR1 ENHRY, CDR2 SYGVKD. This CDR3 spans 15 amino acids. V lost 5 bases and J lost 0; bases outside the gene matches: 4. CDR3 protein: CAISLGTVSGNTIYF. Here the CDR3 DNA reads TGTGCCATCAGTCTCGGGACAGTCTCTGGAAACACCATATATTTT.

The sample holds one count of this clone. This chain's CDR3 is CASSIDIASGELFF. CDR3 sequence (DNA): TGTGCCAGTAGTATAGACATAGCGTCCGGGGAGCTGTTTTTT. The V call is TRBV19, the J call TRBJ2-2; D possibly corresponds to TRBD2 (5 bases). The V end lost 0 bases, the J end lost 6 bases, and 8 bases lay between the germline ends. The CDR3 length is 14 residues. Germline CDR1 reads LNHDA; CDR2 reads SQIVND (reference sequence).

The chain recombines TRBV5-1 with TRBJ1-2; tentative D call: TRBD1 (6 bases). Per the germline V gene, CDR1 is SGHRS and CDR2 is YFSETQ. This CDR3 comprises 14 residues. V gave up 2 bases and J gave up 2 bases, with 10 bases separating them. CDR3 coding DNA: TGCGCCAGCAGCTTTAACAGGGTAAACTATGGCTACACCTTC. This translates into CASSFNRVNYGYTF.

This rearrangement joins TRBV5-1 to TRBJ1-1; a weak D match, TRBD1 (6 bases). The CDR3 length is 14 residues. CDR1 is SGHRS, CDR2 YFSETQ, per germline. Trimming cost V 4 bases and J 4 bases, with 14 bases left between them. The CDR3 sequence: CASSLGTGSTEAFF. DNA for the CDR3: TGCGCCAGCAGCCTCGGTACAGGGTCCACTGAAGCTTTCTTT.

In DNA form, the CDR3 reads TGTGCCAGCTCATCCCGGACTAGCGGGGAGATCACAGATACGCAGTATTTT. It codes for CASSSRTSGEITDTQYF. The genes are TRBV18 and TRBJ2-3; 12 nucleotides agree with TRBD2. V lost 5 bases, J lost 2 bases, and 8 bases stayed unmatched. Germline V lookup: CDR1 KGHSH, CDR2 LQKENI. The CDR3 contains 17 residues. The whole variable domain, filled in from reference TRBV18 and TRBJ2-3, reads NAGVMQNPRHLVRRRGQEARLRCSPMKGHSHVYWYRQLPEEGLKFMVYLQKENIIDESGMPKERFSAEFPKEGPSILRIQQVVRGDSAAYFCASSSRTSGEITDTQYFGPGTRLTVL.

The chain has TRBV12-2 and TRBJ2-3; the D call in the table, TRBD2, was not verified against the DNA. TRBV12-2 has pseudogene status. The CDR3 extends over 13 amino acids. As DNA, the CDR3 is TGTGCAAGTCGCTTAGCGGGGGGGGATACGCAGTATTTT. This gives the protein CASRLAGGDTQYF.

The V and J genes are TRBV3-1 (or the pseudogene TRBV3-2) and TRBJ1-2; the D is unclear. This CDR3 region has 14 residues. Germline CDR1 LGHDT, CDR2 YNNKEL (reference sequence). V was shortened by 1 base and J by 6 bases, with 12 bases between the two germline ends. The CDR3: CASSQGVEGDGYTF. The CDR3 nucleotides are TGTGCCAGCAGCCAAGGGGTGGAGGGAGATGGCTACACCTTC.

The genes are TRBV6-5 and TRBJ2-7; TRBD2 is a possible D gene (6 bases). Between the trimmed V and J ends, which lost 8 bases and 7 bases, there was a span of 15 bases. Per the germline V gene, CDR1 is MNHEY and CDR2 is SVGAGI. This CDR3 spans 12 amino acids. The CDR3 loop is CASWRRGDEQYF. CDR3 DNA sequence: TGTGCCAGCTGGAGGCGGGGAGATGAGCAGTACTTC.

As for this clone: Other DNA sequences in the sample encode the same CDR3. The chain is built from TRBV19 and TRBJ2-1; weak D call: TRBD2 (7 bases). The CDR3 runs 14 residues. V shed 4 bases and J shed 4 bases, with 11 bases lying between them. Germline CDR1 LNHDA, CDR2 SQIVND (reference sequence). The CDR3 DNA sequence: TGTGCCAGTAGTAAAGGGGGGGATTACAATGAGCAGTTCTTC. It specifies CASSKGGDYNEQFF. The entire variable domain, with the rest obtained from reference TRBV19 and TRBJ2-1, is as follows: DGGITQSPKYLFRKEGQNVTLSCEQNLNHDAMYWYRQDPGQGLRLIYYSQIVNDFQKGDIAEGYSVSREKKESFPLTVTSAQKNPTAFYLCASSKGGDYNEQFFGPGTRLTVL.

The rearrangement links TRBV2 to TRBJ2-1; perhaps TRBD1 as D (5 bases). V was clipped by 11 bases and J by 0 bases, with 14 bases between them. Germline CDR1 and CDR2: SNHLY and FYNNEI. The CDR3 sequence is 14 residues long. For the CDR3, the DNA is TGTGCCGACAGACCAGGGCCCTCCTACAATGAGCAGTTCTTC. Translating it yields CADRPGPSYNEQFF.

J is TRBJ2-7 and V is TRBV19; TRBD2 might be the D (6 bases). V lost 4 bases to trimming and J lost 3 bases, with 28 bases between them. Germline V gene lookup returns CDR1 LNHDA and CDR2 SQIVND (reference sequence). The CDR3 is 19 amino acids. The CDR3 spells CASSNRDPASAVRSYEQYF. CDR3 bases: TGTGCCAGTAGTAACCGAGACCCTGCTAGCGCCGTGAGGAGCTACGAGCAGTACTTC.

J is TRBJ2-7 and V is TRBV7-9; TRBD1 matches at 12 bases. Trimming at V came to 4 bases and at J to 9 bases, leaving 7 bases not matched to a gene. Germline V gene sequence: CDR1 SEHNR, CDR2 FQNEAQ (reference sequence). This CDR3 is 14 amino acids long. The DNA of the CDR3 is TGTGCCAGCAGCTCCGGGACAGGGGGCTTAGTGCAGTACTTC. This gives the protein CASSSGTGGLVQYF.

This clone was observed a handful of times. The gene calls are TRBV5-1 and TRBJ1-2; a weak D match, TRBD1 (5 bases). This CDR3 region has 15 residues. Trimming pared 1 base from V and 8 bases from J, leaving 18 bases between. Per the germline V gene, CDR1 is SGHRS and CDR2 is YFSETQ. CDR3 nucleotide sequence: TGCGCCAGCAGCTTGAAGGCAGGGCTGAAGGACGGCTACACCTTC. Protein: CASSLKAGLKDGYTF.

The chain is built from TRBV30 and TRBJ2-7; 12 nucleotides agree with TRBD1. The J segment lost 3 bases and the V segment lost 3 bases, leaving 9 bases of the junction unmatched. Germline loops: CDR1 GTSNPN, CDR2 SVGIG (reference sequence). The CDR3 runs to 16 residues. The CDR3 nucleotides are TGTGCCTGGAGCCGGCCCGGGACAGGGGGCGTCTACGAGCAGTACTTC. Its translation is CAWSRPGTGGVYEQYF.

The J gene is TRBJ1-6, the V gene TRBV15; D is unclear. Trimming stripped 0 bases from V and 5 bases from J, with 2 bases between. Germline loops: CDR1 LNHNV, CDR2 YYDKDF (reference sequence). This CDR3 region has 13 residues. CDR3 in DNA: TGTGCCACCAGCAGAGACAATAATTCACCCCTCCACTTT. It specifies CATSRDNNSPLHF.

The V and J genes are TRBV12-5 and TRBJ2-5, with 10 bases lining up with TRBD1. V lost 6 bases to trimming and J lost 2 bases; unmatched junction nucleotides: 3. The CDR3 totals 14 residues. Germline values: CDR1 LGHNT, CDR2 FRNRAP. The CDR3 spells CASGADRGQETQYF. The CDR3 coding sequence is TGTGCTAGTGGGGCGGACAGGGGGCAAGAGACCCAGTACTTC.

The rearrangement joins TRBV5-1 to TRBJ1-1; 7 bases are a match to TRBD1. J was trimmed by 5 bases and V by 0 bases; bases with no gene match: 4. CDR3 size: 14 residues. Germline V CDR1 and CDR2: SGHRS, YFSETQ. Written as DNA, the CDR3 is TGCGCCAGCAGCTTGGGGGGACAGCGGACTGAAGCTTTCTTT. Encoded protein: CASSLGGQRTEAFF.

This chain uses TRBV5-6 with TRBJ1-1; the D gene is possibly TRBD1 (6 bases). The CDR3 has 15 amino acids. The germline V and J ends were trimmed by 0 bases and 1 base, with 10 bases remaining between them. The germline CDR1 and CDR2 sequences are SGHDT and YYEEEE. The CDR3 is CASSLVGQQNTEAFF. The CDR3 DNA is TGTGCCAGCAGCTTGGTGGGACAACAGAACACTGAAGCTTTCTTT.

The V and J genes are TRBV2 and TRBJ1-3; possible D gene TRBD1, 6 bases. CDR1 and CDR2 (germline): SNHLY, FYNNEI. Deletions cut 4 bases from V and 0 bases from J, with 13 bases between. The CDR3 loop spans 16 amino acids. The CDR3 nucleotides are TGTGCCAGCAGTGGCCGGGACACCACCTCTGGAAACACCATATATTTT. As protein: CASSGRDTTSGNTIYF.

This clone was picked up a small number of times. This sequence joins TRBV25-1 and TRBJ1-2; a weak D match, TRBD1 (5 bases). Trimming took off 6 bases at V and 3 bases at J, with 11 bases between the two ends. Germline V gene sequence: CDR1 MGHDK, CDR2 SYGVNS. The CDR3 is 13 amino acids. CDR3 residues: CASSVSTDYGYTF. The CDR3 nucleotides are TGTGCCAGCAGCGTCTCGACAGACTATGGCTACACCTTC.